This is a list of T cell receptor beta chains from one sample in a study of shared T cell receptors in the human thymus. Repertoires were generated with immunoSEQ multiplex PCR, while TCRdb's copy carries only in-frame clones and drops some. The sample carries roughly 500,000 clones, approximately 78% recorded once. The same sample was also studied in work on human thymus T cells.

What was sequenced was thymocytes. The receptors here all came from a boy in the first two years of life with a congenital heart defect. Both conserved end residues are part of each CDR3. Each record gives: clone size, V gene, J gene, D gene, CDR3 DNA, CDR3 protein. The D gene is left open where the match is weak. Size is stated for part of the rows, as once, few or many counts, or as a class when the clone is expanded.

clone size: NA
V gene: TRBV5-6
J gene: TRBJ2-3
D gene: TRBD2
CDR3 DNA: TGTGCCAGCAGTGGACTAGCGGGGTCCGATGATACGCAGTATTTT
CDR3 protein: CASSGLAGSDDTQYF

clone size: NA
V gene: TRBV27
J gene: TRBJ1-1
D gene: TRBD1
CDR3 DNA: TGTGCCAGCACCGGGACAGGGGTTCGGAACACTGAAGCTTTCTTT
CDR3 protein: CASTGTGVRNTEAFF

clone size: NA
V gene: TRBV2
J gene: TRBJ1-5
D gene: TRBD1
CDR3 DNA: TGTGCCAGCAGTACAGGGGAGGGCAATCAGCCCCAGCATTTT
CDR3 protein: CASSTGEGNQPQHF

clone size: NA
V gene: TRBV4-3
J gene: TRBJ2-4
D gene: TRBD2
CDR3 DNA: TGCGCCAGCAGCCAAGTAAAGCGACTAGCGGGAGACAAAAACATTCAGTACTTC
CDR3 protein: CASSQVKRLAGDKNIQYF

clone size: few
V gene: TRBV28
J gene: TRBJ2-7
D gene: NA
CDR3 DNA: TGTGCCAGCAGCCGGGGAGCGGGCAGCTGGTACGAGCAGTACTTC
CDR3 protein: CASSRGAGSWYEQYF

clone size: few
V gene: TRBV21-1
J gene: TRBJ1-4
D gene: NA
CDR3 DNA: TGTGCCAGCAGCAAAGGTGGCGGAGGGAGTGAAAAACTGTTTTTT
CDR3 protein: CASSKGGGGSEKLFF

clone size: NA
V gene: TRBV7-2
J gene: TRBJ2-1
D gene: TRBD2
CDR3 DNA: TGTGCCAGCAGCTCTCCGGGACTAGCGGGAACAGGGCGCAATGAGCAGTTCTTC
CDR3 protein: CASSSPGLAGTGRNEQFF

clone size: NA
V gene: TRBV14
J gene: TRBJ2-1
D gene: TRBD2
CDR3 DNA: TGTGCCAGCAGCCGATCGTTGGCTAGCGGCTCCTACAATGAGCAGTTCTTC
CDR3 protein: CASSRSLASGSYNEQFF

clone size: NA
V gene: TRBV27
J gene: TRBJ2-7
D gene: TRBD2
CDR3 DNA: TGTGCCAGCAGTCCCAGGGGTGGACTAGCGCCGGACCGCTCCTACGAGCAGTACTTC
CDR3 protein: CASSPRGGLAPDRSYEQYF

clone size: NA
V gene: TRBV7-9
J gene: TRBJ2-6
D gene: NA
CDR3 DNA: TGTGCCAGCAGCGCCGGACTCGAGATCGGGGCCAACGTCCTGACTTTC
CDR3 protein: CASSAGLEIGANVLTF

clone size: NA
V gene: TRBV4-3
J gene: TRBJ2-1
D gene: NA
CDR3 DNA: TGCGCCAGCAGCCGAGGGGGCTCCTACAATGAGCAGTTCTTC
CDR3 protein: CASSRGGSYNEQFF

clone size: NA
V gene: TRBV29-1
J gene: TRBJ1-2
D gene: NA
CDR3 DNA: TGCAGCGTTGGGGACAAGGAACGTGGCTACACCTTC
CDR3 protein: CSVGDKERGYTF

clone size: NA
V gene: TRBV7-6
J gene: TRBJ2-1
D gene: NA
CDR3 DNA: TGTGCCAGCAGCTTGCTTAGCAATGAGCAGTTCTTC
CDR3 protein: CASSLLSNEQFF

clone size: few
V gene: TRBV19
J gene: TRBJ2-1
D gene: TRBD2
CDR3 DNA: TGTGCCACCCGAATAGCGGGAGGCCGTCTAAATGAGCAGTTCTTC
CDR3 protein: CATRIAGGRLNEQFF

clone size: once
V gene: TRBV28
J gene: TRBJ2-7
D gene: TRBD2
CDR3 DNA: TGTGCCAGCAGTCCCCAGGGCTGGCGGGAGGTGAACGAGCAGTACTTC
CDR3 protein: CASSPQGWREVNEQYF

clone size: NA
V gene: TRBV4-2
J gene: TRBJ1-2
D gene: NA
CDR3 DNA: TGTGCCAGCAGCCAAGAACTGGGGCTTAACTATGGCTACACCTTC
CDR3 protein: CASSQELGLNYGYTF

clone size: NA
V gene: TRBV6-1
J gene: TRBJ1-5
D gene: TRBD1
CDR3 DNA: TGTGCCAGCAGTCCTTGGGACAGGGGACAGCCCCAGCATTTT
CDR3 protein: CASSPWDRGQPQHF

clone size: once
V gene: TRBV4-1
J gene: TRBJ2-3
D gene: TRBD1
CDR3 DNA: TGCGCCAGCAGCCAAAGACAGGGGCATTGGTCCGTGACAGATACGCAGTATTTT
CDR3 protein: CASSQRQGHWSVTDTQYF

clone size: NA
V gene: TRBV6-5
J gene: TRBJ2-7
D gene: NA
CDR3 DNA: TGTGCCAGCAGTTACTCTCCGGGTTCACGCTACGAGCAGTACTTC
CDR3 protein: CASSYSPGSRYEQYF

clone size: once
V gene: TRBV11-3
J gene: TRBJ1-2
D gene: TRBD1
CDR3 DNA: TGTGCCAGCAGACCCCCCGGGACAGGGGTTGGCTACACCTTC
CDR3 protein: CASRPPGTGVGYTF

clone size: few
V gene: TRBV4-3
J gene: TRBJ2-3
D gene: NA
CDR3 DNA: TGCGCCAGCAGCCAAGATCGGTCGGGTACGCAGTATTTT
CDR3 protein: CASSQDRSGTQYF

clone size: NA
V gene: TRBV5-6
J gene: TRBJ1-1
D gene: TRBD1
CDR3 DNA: TGTGCCAGCGCAACCGGGACAGGGAACACTGAAGCTTTCTTT
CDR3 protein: CASATGTGNTEAFF

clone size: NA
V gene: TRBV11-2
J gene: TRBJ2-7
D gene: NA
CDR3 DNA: TGTGCCAGCAGCCAGCTCGGGGGGCGCGAATCCTACGAGCAGTACTTC
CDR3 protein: CASSQLGGRESYEQYF

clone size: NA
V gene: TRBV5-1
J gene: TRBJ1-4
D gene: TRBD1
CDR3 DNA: TGCGCCAGCAGCTACCTCCACAGGGGTACAAATGAAAAACTGTTTTTT
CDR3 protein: CASSYLHRGTNEKLFF

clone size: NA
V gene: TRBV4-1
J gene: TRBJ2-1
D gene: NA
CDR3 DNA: TGCGCCAGCAGCCAAGGGCGGGATCCTTACAATGAGCAGTTCTTC
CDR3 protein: CASSQGRDPYNEQFF

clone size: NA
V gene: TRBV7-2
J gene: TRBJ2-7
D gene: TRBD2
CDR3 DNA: TGTGCCAGCAGCTTAGAGAGGACTAGCGGGAGGGCCATAACCGAGCAGTACTTC
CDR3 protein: CASSLERTSGRAITEQYF

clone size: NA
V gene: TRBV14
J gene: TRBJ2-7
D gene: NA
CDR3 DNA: TGTGCCAGCGGTAGGGGAGGACGATACTACGAGCAGTACTTC
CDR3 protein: CASGRGGRYYEQYF

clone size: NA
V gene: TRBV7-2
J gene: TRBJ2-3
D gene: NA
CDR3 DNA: TGTGCCAGCAGCTTAATAGGGCAGGGAGATACGCAGTATTTT
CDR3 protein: CASSLIGQGDTQYF

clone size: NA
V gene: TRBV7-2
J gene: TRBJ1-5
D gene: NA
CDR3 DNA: TGTGCCAGCAGCCCAAACGGTCAGCCCCAGCATTTT
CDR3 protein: CASSPNGQPQHF

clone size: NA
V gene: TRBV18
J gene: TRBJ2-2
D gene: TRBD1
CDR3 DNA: TGTGCCAGCTCATCTCCCGGGACAGAGAACACCGGGGAGCTGTTTTTT
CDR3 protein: CASSSPGTENTGELFF

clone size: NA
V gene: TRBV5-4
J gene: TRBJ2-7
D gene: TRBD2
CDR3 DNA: TGTGCCAGCAGCCTAAAGCGGGAGCCCTACGAGCAGTACTTC
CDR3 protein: CASSLKREPYEQYF